This paragraph covers one T cell receptor beta chain sequence. Antigen: not known. A read error may produce the germline difference seen at one junction end. MiXCR, applied by TCRdb to the 5' RACE reads, yields one record per CDR3 protein. The table has fewer than 500,000 distinct CDR3 sequences, 15% to 20% seen once. The data stem from a study of T cells after yellow fever vaccination. Notes on the study in general: Only a small proportion of the clonotypes turned up in both the CD4 and the CD8 compartments, likely arising from convergent recombination.

The receptor comes from a young man who received the YFV17D yellow fever vaccine. Sequences were derived from PBMCs, sampled before the yellow fever booster vaccination.

As DNA, the CDR3 is TGTGCCAGCAGCTTGCAAACAGGAGCCTACGAGCGGTACTTC. Translated: CASSLQTGAYERYF. The chain employs TRBV5-5 and TRBJ2-7; a possible D gene is TRBD1 (5 bases). Germline V CDR1 and CDR2: SGHKS, YYEKEE (reference sequence). The CDR3 runs to 14 residues.